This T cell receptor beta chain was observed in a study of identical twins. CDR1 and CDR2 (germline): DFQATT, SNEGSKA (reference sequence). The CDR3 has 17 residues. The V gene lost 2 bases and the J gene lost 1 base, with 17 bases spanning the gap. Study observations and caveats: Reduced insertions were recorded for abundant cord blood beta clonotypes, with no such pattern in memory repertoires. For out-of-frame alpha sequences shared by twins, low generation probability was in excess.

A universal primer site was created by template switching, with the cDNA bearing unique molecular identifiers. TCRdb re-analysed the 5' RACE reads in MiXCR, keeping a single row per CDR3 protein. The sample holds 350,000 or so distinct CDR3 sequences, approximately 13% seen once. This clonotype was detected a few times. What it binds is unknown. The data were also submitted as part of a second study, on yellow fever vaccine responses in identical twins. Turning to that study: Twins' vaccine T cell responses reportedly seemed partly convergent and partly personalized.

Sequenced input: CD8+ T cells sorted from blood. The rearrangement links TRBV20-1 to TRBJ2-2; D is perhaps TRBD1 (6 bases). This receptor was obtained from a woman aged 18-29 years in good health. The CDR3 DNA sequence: TGCAGTGCTAGACCTAACAGACAGGTGAAGAACACCGGGGAGCTGTTTTTT. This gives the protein CSARPNRQVKNTGELFF.